The present entry profiles one T cell receptor beta chain with its context. Its target is not known. These data originate in a study of beta chain features in type 1 diabetes. Since all of the isolated RNA was reverse transcribed, expressed TCRB transcripts were what got sequenced. Sequencing used immunoSEQ multiplex PCR; TCRdb keeps in-frame clones, though not all of them. The repertoire has under 950,000 clones, roughly 16% of them found once; the top ten carry around 0.02%. The CDR3 is 14 amino acids. V dropped 3 bases and J dropped 7 bases, with 15 bases sitting between them. CDR1 is SEHNR and CDR2 is FQNEAQ in the germline V gene (reference sequence). Study-level results: Any HLA effect on TCRB rearrangement was left unresolved by small sub-analyses. Overrepresentation of cells with high TCR expression could result from cDNA sequencing.

The sample consisted of naive CD4+ T cells from blood. V is TRBV7-9 and J is TRBJ1-2, with TRBD1 as a possible D gene (5 bases). The receptor's source is a woman under 30 in good health. Here the CDR3 DNA reads TGTGCCAGCAGCTTTGACAGCCCTGGGGGTGGCTACACCTTC. It is translated as CASSFDSPGGGYTF.